This entry lists 10 T cell receptor beta chains sequenced from one sample in a study of cytomegalovirus exposure and HLA in healthy donors (dated by TCRdb to between 2016 and 2019). The library came from the immunoSEQ multiplex PCR assay. For the multiplex PCR, a mixture combining 60 forward primers for TCR Vbeta segments and 13 reverse primers for TCR Jbeta segments was used. TCRdb took this table from immuneACCESS and kept in-frame rearrangements with V and J called. Such tables lack part of the clones; where checked against another copy, unresolved V genes explain under half of the gap, and the rest is unexplained. The sample has about 190,000 clones on record, 75% to 80% of them singletons. The ten largest account for approximately 2.1% of the sample. Specimen: PBMCs. These receptors all come from a young woman in good health and CMV-seropositive.

In DNA form, the CDR3 reads TGTGCCAGCAGCCTCAGCCCGCGGGAGACCCAGTACTTC. This translates into CASSLSPRETQYF. The J gene is TRBJ2-5, the V gene TRBV7-2; D gene unclear. Germline V gives CDR1 SGHTA, CDR2 FQGNSA. The V end lost 5 bases, the J end lost 5 bases, and 12 bases lay between the germline ends. The CDR3 has 13 residues.

The DNA of the CDR3 is TGTGCCAGTAGTATATCCAGGGCTGCCTACGAGCAGTACTTC. This encodes CASSISRAAYEQYF. This chain joins TRBV19 and TRBJ2-7, with D possibly being TRBD1 (5 bases). Germline V lookup: CDR1 LNHDA, CDR2 SQIVND (reference sequence). The CDR3 loop spans 14 amino acids. V gave up 2 bases and J gave up 2 bases, with 10 bases separating them. The full variable domain, in which reference TRBV19 and TRBJ2-7 provide the parts outside the CDR3, is DGGITQSPKYLFRKEGQNVTLSCEQNLNHDAMYWYRQDPGQGLRLIYYSQIVNDFQKGDIAEGYSVSREKKESFPLTVTSAQKNPTAFYLCASSISRAAYEQYFGPGTRLTVT.

The rearrangement links TRBV27 to TRBJ1-1; D uncertain. The CDR3 totals 15 residues. The germline V and J ends were trimmed by 7 bases and 8 bases, with 23 bases remaining between them. Germline assignment: CDR1 MNHEY and CDR2 SMNVEV (reference sequence). The CDR3 nucleotides read TGTGCCAGCACATCACCCGAATTGGGCACAGACGAAGCTTTCTTT. Its translation: CASTSPELGTDEAFF.

The genes are TRBV7-9 and TRBJ1-5; D unresolved. Deletions cut 4 bases from V and 4 bases from J, with 11 bases between. The CDR3 consists of 14 residues. Germline V gives CDR1 SEHNR, CDR2 FQNEAQ (reference sequence). In DNA form, the CDR3 reads TGTGCCAGCAGCTCCACTTACGTTAATCAGCCCCAGCATTTT. This translates into CASSSTYVNQPQHF. Using reference TRBV7-9 and TRBJ1-5 for the parts outside the CDR3, the full variable domain is DTGVSQNPRHKITKRGQNVTFRCDPISEHNRLYWYRQTLGQGPEFLTYFQNEAQLEKSRLLSDRFSAERPKGSFSTLEIQRTEQGDSAMYLCASSSTYVNQPQHFGDGTRLSIL.

Concerning this clone itself: One end of the junction fails to match germline, which may point to a read error. The genes are TRBV28 and TRBJ2-1; 9 bases map to TRBD2. The germline gives CDR1 MDHEN, CDR2 SYDVKM. The CDR3 sequence is 13 residues long. The CDR3 here is CASSLAGVHEQLF. CDR3 in DNA: TGTGCCAGCTCGTTAGCGGGGGTTCATGAGCAGCTCTTC.

The CDR3 DNA follows: TGTGCCAGCAGTTACGGGGGGACAGGGGAGTTTGAGCAGTTCTTC. This gives the protein CASSYGGTGEFEQFF. V usage is TRBV6-5 and J usage is TRBJ2-1, with TRBD1 matching over 10 bases. The trim removed 2 bases at V and 9 bases at J, leaving 7 bases unmatched. The CDR3 is made up of 15 amino acids. The germline CDR1 and CDR2 sequences are MNHEY and SVGAGI.

The genes are TRBV30 and TRBJ1-4; no definite D call. Germline V gives CDR1 GTSNPN, CDR2 SVGIG (reference sequence). V lost 1 base and J lost 8, with 8 bases in between. CDR3 length: 12 residues. The CDR3: CAWSGYEEKLFF. Written as DNA, the CDR3 is TGTGCCTGGAGTGGATATGAGGAAAAACTGTTTTTT.

This chain links TRBV29-1 with TRBJ1-3; the match to TRBD1 covers 7 bases. The germline V gene has CDR1 SQVTM and CDR2 ANQGSEA. The V and J ends lost 6 bases and 0 bases, in that order; junction bases with no gene match: 8. The CDR3 covers 15 residues. CDR3: CSVAPTGSSGNTIYF. The DNA of the CDR3 is TGCAGCGTGGCCCCGACAGGGAGCTCTGGAAACACCATATATTTT.

The genes are TRBV27 and TRBJ1-1; 9 bases align to TRBD1. The CDR3 covers 14 residues. Trimming removed 3 bases from V and 1 base from J; junction bases left unmatched: 0. Germline loops: CDR1 MNHEY, CDR2 SMNVEV (reference sequence). CDR3 protein: CASSLGQGNTEAFF. The CDR3 bases are TGTGCCAGCAGTTTGGGACAGGGGAACACTGAAGCTTTCTTT.

This clone appeared a single time. The rearrangement links TRBV28 to TRBJ1-1, with D unresolved. Germline V gives CDR1 MDHEN, CDR2 SYDVKM. Trimming pared 7 bases from V and 4 bases from J, leaving 10 bases between. This CDR3 region has 12 residues. CDR3 nucleotide sequence: TGTGCCAGCAAGGAGGGTATCACTGAAGCTTTCTTT. Amino acid sequence: CASKEGITEAFF.